This T cell receptor (beta chain) was observed in a study of T cell repertoires in cytomegalovirus infection. Across the whole study: Public TCR beta signatures were indicative of both CMV infection and a matching HLA type.

V was pared by 6 bases and J by 1 base, with 11 bases of the junction left unmatched. The CDR3 length is 16 residues. Per the germline V gene, CDR1 is DFQATT and CDR2 is SNEGSKA (reference sequence). Concerning this clonotype itself: Its antigen is not known.

MiXCR was run by TCRdb on the reads, yielding one entry per CDR3 protein. The table includes around 350,000 distinct CDR3 sequences, 15% to 20% detected once. Regarding the study as a whole: Pooled public TCR beta family frequency picked out CMV carriers with the relevant HLA.

The rearrangement links TRBV20-1 to TRBJ2-3, with 9 bases that match TRBD2. This TCR came from a human donor in good health (CMV status not recorded). Some clones in this sample may be carry-over from other donors' samples. Sequencing was performed on PBMCs. The CDR3 DNA sequence: TGCAGTGCCGGGACTAGCACACCCTCGGGCACAGATACGCAGTATTTT. This codes for CSAGTSTPSGTDTQYF.